The next 29 T cell receptor beta chains were all read from a single sample in a study of breast tumors, draining lymph nodes, adjacent tissues. TCRdb used MiXCR to reprocess the multiplex PCR reads, holding one entry per CDR3 protein. The data hold fewer than 25,000 distinct CDR3 sequences, with 68% observed a single time. Material: tumor-adjacent breast tissue. These receptors were obtained from a female donor with breast cancer. Some clones in this sample may be carry-over from other donors' samples.

The chain carries TRBV24-1 and TRBJ1-2; no reliable D call. Germline CDR1 is KGHDR and CDR2 is SFDVKD. The CDR3 totals 13 residues. Between the trimmed V and J ends, which lost 4 bases and 7 bases, there was a span of 12 bases. In nucleotides, the CDR3 is TGTGCCACCAGTGACTCACGGGTGACTGGCTACACCTTC. This translates into CATSDSRVTGYTF.

This clonotype was picked up a small number of times. The chain links TRBV18 to TRBJ2-5; D is uncertain. CDR1 is KGHSH, CDR2 LQKENI, per germline. CDR3 length: 12 amino acids. Trimming cost V 3 bases and J 5 bases, with 7 bases left between them. The CDR3 DNA is TGTGCCAGCTCACCGTTTACGGAGACCCAGTACTTC. Translating gives CASSPFTETQYF.

This clonotype appeared once. The V call is TRBV7-2, the J call TRBJ1-2; a possible D gene is TRBD1 (6 bases). The V end was cut by 1 base, the J end by 4 bases, with 13 bases between. This CDR3 has 15 residues. Germline CDR1 and CDR2: SGHTA and FQGNSA. The CDR3 DNA reads TGTGCCAGCAGCTTAGACGGACAGATTCTCTATGGCTACACCTTC. This codes for CASSLDGQILYGYTF.

CDR3 sequence: CASSIGLAGGDEQFF. The DNA for the CDR3 is TGTGCCAGCAGTATCGGACTAGCGGGAGGGGATGAGCAGTTCTTC. J is TRBJ2-1 and V is TRBV28, with TRBD2 identical over 15 bases. Germline V gene data show CDR1 as MDHEN and CDR2 as SYDVKM. V trimming: 5 bases; J trimming: 8 bases; junction bases outside the gene matches: 4. CDR3 length equals 15 residues.

The V and J genes are TRBV2 and TRBJ1-6, with TRBD1 as a possible D gene (6 bases). The CDR3 contains 13 residues. V lost 8 bases and J lost 18, with 23 bases in between. The germline V gene has CDR1 SNHLY and CDR2 FYNNEI. In DNA, the CDR3 is TGTGCCAGCTGCCTTGAACAGGGCCACAAGACCCACTTT. It is translated as CASCLEQGHKTHF.

This clonotype was detected only once. This chain links TRBV9 with TRBJ2-2; D not resolved. Germline V gene sequence: CDR1 SGDLS, CDR2 YYNGEE. V lost 1 base to trimming and J lost 6 bases, with 4 bases between them. The CDR3 contains 12 residues. CDR3 protein: CASSVLSGELFF. The CDR3 nucleotides are TGTGCCAGCAGCGTATTATCCGGGGAGCTGTTTTTT.

V usage is TRBV18 and J usage is TRBJ2-1; 7 nucleotides align to TRBD2. The V gene end was trimmed by 5 bases and the J gene end by 6 bases; junction bases not matched to a gene: 1. This CDR3 contains 12 residues. In germline, CDR1 is KGHSH, CDR2 LQKENI. CDR3 region: CASSRLANEQFF. The DNA for the CDR3 is TGTGCCAGCTCAAGACTAGCCAATGAGCAGTTCTTC.

This chain uses TRBV11-2 with TRBJ1-2, with a possible D match to TRBD1 (5 bases). The CDR3 loop spans 14 amino acids. The germline gives CDR1 SGHAT, CDR2 FQNNGV. V was shortened by 8 bases and J by 8 bases, with 21 bases between the two germline ends. The CDR3 nucleotides read TGTGCCAGCCCCGGGGCGGGACCGAGGCCGGGCTACACCTTC. Its translation: CASPGAGPRPGYTF.

This chain joins TRBV19 and TRBJ2-7; 7 bases align to TRBD1. Germline-derived CDR1 and CDR2 are LNHDA and SQIVND (reference sequence). Losses at the gene ends were 4 bases for V and 4 bases for J; bases not matched to a gene: 7. CDR3 length: 14 residues. The CDR3 coding sequence is TGTGCCAGTAGTACGGGACAGAAGTTGTACGAGCAGTACTTC. Protein product: CASSTGQKLYEQYF.

The chain joins TRBV20-1 to TRBJ2-2; TRBD2 agrees at 15 bases. V was clipped by 6 bases and J by 4 bases; unmatched bases: 3. Germline loops: CDR1 DFQATT, CDR2 SNEGSKA (reference sequence). This CDR3 contains 15 residues. The CDR3 is CSAMGLAGGTGELFF. In DNA, the CDR3 is TGCAGTGCAATGGGACTAGCGGGAGGCACCGGGGAGCTGTTTTTT.

The chain is built from TRBV12-3 or TRBV12-4 and TRBJ2-1; D remains ambiguous. The ends were cut back, 5 bases at V and 8 bases at J, with 7 bases in the middle. The CDR3 totals 11 residues. The CDR3 is CASSTRDEQFF. CDR3 sequence (DNA): TGTGCCAGCAGTACAAGGGATGAGCAGTTCTTC.

A few counts support this clonotype. The chain joins TRBV20-1 to TRBJ1-2; TRBD1 is a possible D gene (6 bases). Germline lookup yields CDR1 DFQATT and CDR2 SNEGSKA (reference sequence). Trimming pared 3 bases from V and 5 bases from J, leaving 28 bases between. This CDR3 comprises 18 residues. The CDR3 reads CSARGGGRDQKGGYGYTF. The CDR3 nucleotides are TGCAGTGCTAGGGGTGGCGGCAGGGACCAAAAAGGGGGGTATGGCTACACCTTC.

The CDR3 sequence is CASSQGVLRGGCNEQFF. DNA for the CDR3: TGCGCCAGCAGCCAAGGGGTACTGAGGGGGGGCTGCAATGAGCAGTTCTTC. V is TRBV4-1 and J is TRBJ2-1, with TRBD2 as a possible D gene (7 bases). The CDR3 is made up of 17 amino acids. V lost 1 base, J lost 6 bases, and 19 bases lay in between. The germline V gene has CDR1 MGHRA and CDR2 YSYEKL.

This clonotype was seen only once. The chain recombines TRBV5-4 with TRBJ1-2; unclear D gene. The CDR3 contains 13 residues. Looked up from germline, CDR1 is SGHNT and CDR2 is YYREEE (reference sequence). Trimming removed 1 base from V and 8 bases from J, with 12 bases in between. The chain's CDR3 is CASSLQPSWGYTF. The CDR3 DNA is TGTGCCAGCAGCTTGCAGCCCTCATGGGGCTACACCTTC. The full variable domain, completed using reference TRBV5-4 and TRBJ1-2, is ETGVTQSPTHLIKTRGQQVTLRCSSQSGHNTVSWYQQALGQGPQFIFQYYREEENGRGNFPPRFSGLQFPNYSSELNVNALELDDSALYLCASSLQPSWGYTFGSGTRLTVV.

The CDR3 is CASSAGVPYEQYF. As DNA, the CDR3 is TGTGCCAGCAGTGCAGGGGTTCCCTACGAGCAGTACTTC. The rearrangement links TRBV2 to TRBJ2-7, with D perhaps matching TRBD1 (6 bases). The CDR3 runs 13 residues. In germline, CDR1 is SNHLY, CDR2 FYNNEI. V shed 4 bases and J shed 2 bases, with 9 bases lying between them. Full variable domain (missing parts from reference TRBV2 and TRBJ2-7): EPEVTQTPSHQVTQMGQEVILRCVPISNHLYFYWYRQILGQKVEFLVSFYNNEISEKSEIFDDQFSVERPDGSNFTLKIRSTKLEDSAMYFCASSAGVPYEQYFGPGTRLTVT.

This clonotype came up many times. This chain connects TRBV7-3 to TRBJ2-1; the match to TRBD2 covers 9 bases. J gave up 0 bases and V 2 bases, and 8 bases lay outside the gene matches. This CDR3 spans 18 amino acids. Germline V lookup: CDR1 SGHTA, CDR2 FQGTGA. Here the CDR3 reads CASSLGLAGAGSYNEQFF. CDR3 in DNA: TGTGCCAGCAGCTTAGGCTTAGCGGGAGCGGGCTCCTACAATGAGCAGTTCTTC.

This clonotype was seen only once. The V and J genes are TRBV14 and TRBJ2-7; 9 positions match TRBD1. Germline CDR1 reads SGHDN; CDR2 reads FVKESK. J was trimmed by 0 bases and V by 3 bases; bases with no gene match: 3. CDR3 size: 15 residues. In DNA form, the CDR3 reads TGTGCCAGCAGCCAGGGGACAGGGCTCTCCTACGAGCAGTACTTC. Its translation: CASSQGTGLSYEQYF.

The V call is TRBV12-3 or TRBV12-4, the J call TRBJ1-1; D perhaps matches TRBD1 (5 bases). V lost 5 bases and J lost 5, with 18 bases in between. The CDR3 extends over 15 amino acids. The CDR3 DNA follows: TGTGCCAGCAGTCCCTTTCCGGGGGTGGGTACTGAAGCTTTCTTT. The encoded protein is CASSPFPGVGTEAFF.

The genes are TRBV6-1 and TRBJ1-2, with D tentatively TRBD1 (5 bases). Germline values: CDR1 MNHNS, CDR2 SASEGT. CDR3 length equals 13 residues. Deletions cut 5 bases from V and 8 bases from J, with 15 bases between. CDR3 loop: CASSSGGTVGYTF. The CDR3 nucleotides are TGTGCCAGCAGTTCAGGAGGGACGGTGGGCTACACCTTC.

This clonotype has a count of ten or more. The CDR3 region has the DNA TGTGCCAGCAGGACAGGGTTAGGGCCCCAGCATTTT. It translates to CASRTGLGPQHF. This chain links TRBV27 with TRBJ1-5; 7 positions agree with TRBD1. This CDR3 contains 12 residues. The V and J ends lost 6 bases and 9 bases, in that order; junction bases with no gene match: 5. CDR1 is MNHEY, CDR2 SMNVEV, per germline (reference sequence).

The chain employs TRBV5-1 and TRBJ2-1; 9 bases map to TRBD2. The germline CDR1 and CDR2 sequences are SGHRS and YFSETQ. After removal of 0 bases from V and 5 bases from J, the junction contained 3 bases not matched to a gene. CDR3 size: 15 residues. CDR3 loop: CASSLVRLADNEQFF. The CDR3 DNA reads as TGCGCCAGCAGCTTGGTGAGACTAGCGGACAATGAGCAGTTCTTC.

This sequence joins TRBV7-7 and TRBJ2-7; a weak D match, TRBD2 (5 bases). This CDR3 is built from 15 residues. CDR1 and CDR2 from the germline V gene are SSHAT and FNYEAQ (reference sequence). Trimming took 5 bases from V and 4 from J, leaving 18 bases between them. Here the CDR3 DNA reads TGTGCCAGCAGCCCGTCGGCGGGTAGTGCGTACGAGCAGTACTTC. Translating it yields CASSPSAGSAYEQYF.

This clonotype was recorded many times. V usage is TRBV6-6 and J usage is TRBJ2-2; D possibly uses TRBD1 or TRBD2 (5 bases each). V lost 7 bases to trimming and J lost 6 bases, with 15 bases between them. CDR3 length: 14 amino acids. CDR1 is MNHNY and CDR2 is SVGAGI in the germline V gene (reference sequence). CDR3 region: CASTGTSVAGELFF. The CDR3 DNA sequence: TGTGCCAGCACCGGGACCAGCGTGGCCGGGGAGCTGTTTTTT.

This clonotype appeared a single time. This chain uses TRBV20-1 with TRBJ2-2, with 9 bases that match TRBD2. Germline assignment: CDR1 DFQATT and CDR2 SNEGSKA (reference sequence). This CDR3 region has 15 residues. With 0 bases clipped from V and 8 bases from J, the junction kept 7 bases outside the gene matches. The CDR3 bases are TGCAGTGCTAGAGATGGCGGGAGGGGAGGAGGGGAGCTGTTTTTT. Encoded protein: CSARDGGRGGGELFF.

J is TRBJ2-7 and V is TRBV3-1; D gene ambiguous. Germline CDR1 LGHDT, CDR2 YNNKEL (reference sequence). This CDR3 spans 14 amino acids. Trimming stripped 3 bases from V and 3 bases from J, with 12 bases between. The CDR3 spells CASSHHAANYEQYF. Written as DNA, the CDR3 is TGTGCCAGCAGCCATCATGCGGCGAACTACGAGCAGTACTTC.

The gene calls are TRBV29-1 and TRBJ2-1, with D possibly being TRBD2 (6 bases). Trimming pared 6 bases from V and 8 bases from J, leaving 17 bases between. The CDR3 runs to 13 residues. The germline V gene encodes CDR1 SQVTM and CDR2 ANQGSEA. The CDR3, as DNA: TGCAGCGTCGCCTTCGGGGGTCACGATGAGCAGTTCTTC. It is translated as CSVAFGGHDEQFF.

This chain connects TRBV25-1 to TRBJ1-4; D not certain. The CDR3 has 16 amino acids. Deletions cut 4 bases from V and 0 bases from J, with 12 bases between. CDR1 and CDR2 (germline): MGHDK, SYGVNS. The CDR3 nucleotides read TGTGCCAGCAGTGCAGACCCTTTAGCAACTAATGAAAAACTGTTTTTT. Amino acid sequence: CASSADPLATNEKLFF.

The chain recombines TRBV9 with TRBJ1-6; D remains ambiguous. Germline assignment: CDR1 SGDLS and CDR2 YYNGEE. The CDR3 covers 15 residues. Trimming took off 2 bases at V and 1 base at J, with 7 bases between the two ends. The CDR3 reads CASSVGSSYNSPLHF. DNA for the CDR3: TGTGCCAGCAGCGTGGGGAGTTCCTATAATTCACCCCTCCACTTT.

By sample fraction, this clonotype is medium-sized. V gene TRBV12-3 or TRBV12-4 combines with J gene TRBJ2-1; no clear D. This CDR3 spans 13 amino acids. Trimming cost V 3 bases and J 1 base, with 4 bases left between them. For the CDR3, the DNA is TGTGCCAGCAGTTTTCGGTCCTACAATGAGCAGTTCTTC. It codes for CASSFRSYNEQFF.